This is a list of T cell receptor beta chains from one sample in a study of T cell responses to AZD1222 COVID-19 vaccine. Using immunoSEQ multiplex PCR, the repertoire was profiled, and TCRdb retains in-frame clones only, with some absent. The repertoire holds approximately 56,000 clones, 80% to 90% seen once, with roughly 15% in the top ten. This material consisted of peripheral blood, taken on day 0 of AZD1222 vaccination. Receptors originate from an adult in good health. The CDR3 runs from the conserved cysteine through the conserved F or W. A D gene is named only where the DNA matches it firmly. Rows may omit the clone size; those that give it use once, few, many or a size class.

TRBV7-9	17	TRBD2	.	TRBJ2-5	TGTGCCAGCAGCTTAGCGCCCTCCAGCGGGGGGCAGTGGACCCAGTACTTC	CASSLAPSSGGQWTQYF
TRBV5-4	13	.	.	TRBJ1-5	TGTGCCAGCAGCTTGGACAGTAATCAGCCCCAGCATTTT	CASSLDSNQPQHF
TRBV9	16	TRBD1	.	TRBJ2-3	TGTGCCAGCAGCGTAGTAGGACAGGGCTACACAGATACGCAGTATTTT	CASSVVGQGYTDTQYF
TRBV9	17	TRBD2	.	TRBJ2-1	TGTGCCAGCAGCGTTGTCACCGGGACTAGCGGGGGTGATGAGCAGTTCTTC	CASSVVTGTSGGDEQFF
TRBV7-8	13	.	.	TRBJ2-7	TGTGCCAGCAGCCTCAGACTCTCCTACGAGCAGTACTTC	CASSLRLSYEQYF
TRBV11-3	17	.	.	TRBJ2-1	TGTGCCAGCAGCTTAGAGGCGTCCAACCAGGGGAACAATGAGCAGTTCTTC	CASSLEASNQGNNEQFF
TRBV5-6	11	.	.	TRBJ1-1	TGTGCCAGCAGCTGGGGGGTAGAAGCTTTCTTT	CASSWGVEAFF
TRBV9	17	TRBD1	once	TRBJ2-2	TGTGCCAGCAGCGCTCTAACAGGGGGCGGAATTGACGGGGAGCTGTTTTTT	CASSALTGGGIDGELFF
TRBV18	14	.	.	TRBJ1-2	TGTGCCAGCTCCTCAAAACCGGGACACTATGGCTACACCTTC	CASSSKPGHYGYTF
TRBV4-1	16	TRBD2	.	TRBJ2-5	TGCGCCAGCAGCCCAACCACTAGCGGGGGCCAAGAGACCCAGTACTTC	CASSPTTSGGQETQYF
TRBV15	13	.	.	TRBJ2-5	TGTGCCACCAGCAGAGGTGAGGGACCGGCCCAGTACTTC	CATSRGEGPAQYF
TRBV10-3	12	.	.	TRBJ1-5	TGTGCCATCAGTGATCGGGATCAGCCCCAGCATTTT	CAISDRDQPQHF
TRBV21-1	14	.	.	TRBJ2-1	TGTGCCAGCAGTGCGGGACATATTTACAATGAGCAGTTCTTC	CASSAGHIYNEQFF
TRBV10-1	12	.	once	TRBJ2-4	TGCGCCAGCAGTGTTACCCTCGGCATTCAGTACTTC	CASSVTLGIQYF
TRBV5-4	15	.	.	TRBJ1-2	TGTGCCAGCAGCTTAGGGCAGGGAGGGGGATATGGCTACACCTTC	CASSLGQGGGYGYTF
TRBV28	15	TRBD1	.	TRBJ1-4	TGTGCCAGCAGTTTATTACAGGGGCCTAATGAAAAACTGTTTTTT	CASSLLQGPNEKLFF
TRBV28	16	.	once	TRBJ2-7	TGTGCCAGCGCCCCGCCGATCAGGGGAATAGGTGGCCGGCAGTACTTC	CASAPPIRGIGGRQYF
TRBV7-9	13	.	.	TRBJ2-7	TGTGCCAGCAGCCACGGACCTAGCTACGAGCAGTACTTC	CASSHGPSYEQYF
TRBV2	13	TRBD1	once	TRBJ2-5	TGTGCCAGCAGTCGGGACAGCCAAGAGACCCAGTACTTC	CASSRDSQETQYF
TRBV6-5	16	.	.	TRBJ1-6	TGTGCCAGCAGTTACTCGAGGTCTGGGAATAATTCACCCCTCCACTTT	CASSYSRSGNNSPLHF
TRBV7-8	14	.	.	TRBJ2-3	TGTGCCAGCAGCTTAGGCAGCCTTGGGGATACGCAGTATTTT	CASSLGSLGDTQYF
TRBV6-1	13	.	.	TRBJ1-2	TGTGCCAGCAGTGAAGGGTTCGCCTATGGCTACACCTTC	CASSEGFAYGYTF
TRBV5-6	14	TRBD1	once	TRBJ2-1	TGTGCCAGCAGCTCCGGGACAGGGGGCAATGAGCAGTTCTTC	CASSSGTGGNEQFF
TRBV5-1	16	.	.	TRBJ2-5	TGCGCCAGCAGCACGGGACCGAAAGGGGGTGAAGAGACCCAGTACTTC	CASSTGPKGGEETQYF
TRBV4-1	13	.	.	TRBJ1-1	TGCGCCAGCAGCCAAGATCGACAGAGGTTGTCTTTCTTT	CASSQDRQRLSFF
TRBV27	14	TRBD1	.	TRBJ2-7	TGTGCCAGCCGCCAGGGACAGGGGTTCTCCGAGCAGTACTTC	CASRQGQGFSEQYF